This TCR beta chain was recovered during a study of shared clonotypes between healthy human individuals. Replicate PCRs for sorted subsets used approximately 220 ng DNA; this equaled around 28,000 T cell genomes. Assay: immunoSEQ multiplex PCR; the TCRdb copy retains only in-frame clones and omits some. This sample has about 230,000 clones; 60% to 80% occur once, and the top ten carry approximately 12%. CDR1 is MGHDK, CDR2 SYGVNS, per germline. Trimming took off 3 bases at V and 2 bases at J, with 18 bases between the two ends. The CDR3 spans 17 residues. This TCR was recovered from a man aged 30 to 45 in good health. The chain employs TRBV25-1 and TRBJ2-3; TRBD1 might be the D (5 bases). Sequencing was done on a sample of memory CD4+ T cells sorted from blood. Described subset: CD45RA-negative fraction. CDR3 sequence: CASSDSTWAGPTDTQYF. DNA for the CDR3: TGTGCCAGCAGTGATTCTACTTGGGCAGGGCCCACAGATACGCAGTATTTT. Complete variable domain (other parts from reference TRBV25-1 and TRBJ2-3): EADIYQTPRYLVIGTGKKITLECSQTMGHDKMYWYQQDPGMELHLIHYSYGVNSTEKGDLSSESTVSRIRTEHFPLTLESARPSHTSQYLCASSDSTWAGPTDTQYFGPGTRLTVL.